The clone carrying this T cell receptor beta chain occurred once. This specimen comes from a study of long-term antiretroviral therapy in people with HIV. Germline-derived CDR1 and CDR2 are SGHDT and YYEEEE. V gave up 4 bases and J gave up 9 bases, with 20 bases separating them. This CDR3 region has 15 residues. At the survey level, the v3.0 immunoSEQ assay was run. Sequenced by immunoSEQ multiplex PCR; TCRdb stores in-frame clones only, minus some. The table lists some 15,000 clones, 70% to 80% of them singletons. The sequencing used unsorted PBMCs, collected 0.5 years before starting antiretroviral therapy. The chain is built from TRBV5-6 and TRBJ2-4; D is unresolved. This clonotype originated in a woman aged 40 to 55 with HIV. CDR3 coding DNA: TGTGCCAGCAGCACGTCCCCCGTCTGGCTGGGCATTCAGTACTTC. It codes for CASSTSPVWLGIQYF.